These T cell receptor beta chains were read from a single sample in a study of blood T cell repertoires in COVID-19. Assay: immunoSEQ multiplex PCR; the TCRdb copy retains only in-frame clones and omits some. Counted here are about 55,000 clones, around 90% occurring once; the ten biggest clones make up 3.6%. What was sequenced was peripheral blood. The receptors originated from a middle-aged man with COVID-19, enrolled during active disease. The CDR3 runs from the conserved cysteine through the conserved F or W. A D gene is named only where the DNA matches it firmly. Rows give clone size only sometimes, using once, few, many, or a class for an expanded clone.

J: TRBJ1-5; D: -; size: -; V: TRBV18; DNA: TGTGCCAGCTCACCGTCAGGGAATAGCAATCAGCCCCAGCATTTT; CDR3: CASSPSGNSNQPQHF
J: TRBJ2-5; D: -; size: -; V: TRBV7-7; DNA: TGTGCTAGCAGCTTAGAGGAGGGGTACGGGACCCAGTACTTC; CDR3: CASSLEEGYGTQYF
J: TRBJ2-1; D: TRBD2; size: -; V: TRBV10-3; DNA: TGTGCCATCAGTGACCAGACTAGCGGGGTCAATGAGCAGTTCTTC; CDR3: CAISDQTSGVNEQFF
J: TRBJ2-3; D: -; size: -; V: TRBV7-8; DNA: TGTGCCAGCAGCCCTAGGATGATACCAGATACGCAGTATTTT; CDR3: CASSPRMIPDTQYF
J: TRBJ2-7; D: TRBD2; size: -; V: TRBV5-1; DNA: TGCGCCAGCAGTGTGAGCGGGGGCGCCTACGAGCAGTACTTC; CDR3: CASSVSGGAYEQYF
J: TRBJ2-1; D: -; size: -; V: TRBV7-9; DNA: TGTGCCAGCAGCAAAGGGGGACAAGGCTACAATGAGCAGTTCTTC; CDR3: CASSKGGQGYNEQFF
J: TRBJ1-6; D: -; size: once; V: TRBV7-2; DNA: TGTGCCAGCAGCTTAGTAGGGGGATCACCCCTCCACTTT; CDR3: CASSLVGGSPLHF
J: TRBJ2-3; D: -; size: -; V: TRBV20-1; DNA: TGCAGTGCTAGTCGACCCCATGGCGGCCCTGCAGATACGCAGTATTTT; CDR3: CSASRPHGGPADTQYF
J: TRBJ1-2; D: -; size: -; V: TRBV19; DNA: TGTGCCAGTAGTATCGTGGCCAGGCCAGGCTACACCTTC; CDR3: CASSIVARPGYTF
J: TRBJ1-1; D: -; size: -; V: TRBV7-3; DNA: TGTGCCAGCAGCCAGACAGGGAACACTGAAGCTTTCTTT; CDR3: CASSQTGNTEAFF
J: TRBJ1-4; D: TRBD1; size: -; V: TRBV12-3/TRBV12-4; DNA: TGTGCCAGCGTCGGGACAGGGGATGAAAAACTGTTTTTT; CDR3: CASVGTGDEKLFF
J: TRBJ2-7; D: -; size: -; V: TRBV7-9; DNA: TGTGCCAGCAGCTTAGCACAGGTTCCCTACGAGCAGTACTTC; CDR3: CASSLAQVPYEQYF
J: TRBJ1-1; D: -; size: -; V: TRBV5-1; DNA: TGCGCCAGCAGCTTGACCAGGACAGCCACTGAAGCTTTCTTT; CDR3: CASSLTRTATEAFF
J: TRBJ2-7; D: -; size: -; V: TRBV7-9; DNA: TGTGCCAGCAGCTCTGACAGGAGCTACGAGCAGTACTTC; CDR3: CASSSDRSYEQYF
J: TRBJ1-2; D: -; size: -; V: TRBV21-1; DNA: TGTGCCAGCAGCAAAGCGGTGGCAGGCCACCATACCTATGGCTACACCTTC; CDR3: CASSKAVAGHHTYGYTF
J: TRBJ2-7; D: TRBD1; size: -; V: TRBV11-2; DNA: TGTGCCAGCAGCTCTCTTAGGCAGGGGGCGTCCGAGCAGTACTTC; CDR3: CASSSLRQGASEQYF
J: TRBJ2-7; D: -; size: -; V: TRBV23-1; DNA: TGCGCCAGCAGTCAATCAAAGGGAGTTCCTTGCGAGCAGTACTTC; CDR3: CASSQSKGVPCEQYF
J: TRBJ2-1; D: TRBD2; size: -; V: TRBV11-3; DNA: TGTGCCAGCAGCCCGGGACTCGGGAGGGAGCAGTTCTTC; CDR3: CASSPGLGREQFF
J: TRBJ2-1; D: TRBD2; size: -; V: TRBV24-1; DNA: TGTGCCACCAGTGAACGACTAGCGGGAGTCAATGAGCAGTTCTTC; CDR3: CATSERLAGVNEQFF
J: TRBJ2-7; D: -; size: -; V: TRBV10-3; DNA: TGTGCCATCAGTGAGTCAAAGGACTTGAGCGAGCAGTACTTC; CDR3: CAISESKDLSEQYF
J: TRBJ1-6; D: TRBD1; size: -; V: TRBV4-1; DNA: TGCGCCAGCAGCCCCGAGACAGGGTGGAATTCACCCCTCCACTTT; CDR3: CASSPETGWNSPLHF
J: TRBJ2-2; D: -; size: -; V: TRBV19; DNA: TGTGCCAGTAGTATTCTAGAGGGAGTCACCGGGGAGCTGTTTTTT; CDR3: CASSILEGVTGELFF
J: TRBJ2-2; D: TRBD1; size: -; V: TRBV6-5; DNA: TGTGCCAGTCCCGGGACAGGGAACACCGGGGAGCTGTTTTTT; CDR3: CASPGTGNTGELFF
J: TRBJ2-4; D: -; size: -; V: TRBV19; DNA: TGTGCCAGTACTACCCGGTCGGCTAGCGACAAAAACATTCAGTACTTC; CDR3: CASTTRSASDKNIQYF
J: TRBJ2-7; D: TRBD2; size: medium-sized; V: TRBV6-6; DNA: TGTGCCAGCAGTTACCGGGACTACCAAAGCTCCTACGAGCAGTACTTC; CDR3: CASSYRDYQSSYEQYF
J: TRBJ1-4; D: -; size: -; V: TRBV7-6; DNA: TGTGCCAGCAGCCCCTCACAGTCTAATGAAAAACTGTTTTTT; CDR3: CASSPSQSNEKLFF
J: TRBJ2-7; D: TRBD2; size: -; V: TRBV2; DNA: TGTGCCAGCAGATCCCAAGCGGGGGGTAATTACGAGCAGTACTTC; CDR3: CASRSQAGGNYEQYF
J: TRBJ1-3; D: -; size: once; V: TRBV18; DNA: TGTGCCAGCTCTGCGACAGGTACCTCTGGAAACACCATATATTTT; CDR3: CASSATGTSGNTIYF
J: TRBJ2-5; D: TRBD1; size: -; V: TRBV28; DNA: TGTGCCAGCAGTCGGACAGGGCAAGAGACCCAGTACTTC; CDR3: CASSRTGQETQYF
J: TRBJ2-7; D: -; size: -; V: TRBV10-3; DNA: TGTGCCTCGACCACAGGGATTACCTACGAGCAGTACTTC; CDR3: CASTTGITYEQYF
J: TRBJ1-6; D: TRBD1; size: -; V: TRBV27; DNA: TGTGCCAGCAGTTTGGGACAGGGTAATTCACCCCTCCACTTT; CDR3: CASSLGQGNSPLHF
J: TRBJ1-2; D: -; size: -; V: TRBV24-1; DNA: TGTGCCACCGAGGGGGTTTTTGGCTACACCTTC; CDR3: CATEGVFGYTF
J: TRBJ1-3; D: TRBD1; size: -; V: TRBV24-1; DNA: TGTGCCACCAGTAGAGACAGGGATGGAAACACCATATATTTT; CDR3: CATSRDRDGNTIYF
J: TRBJ2-7; D: -; size: once; V: TRBV2; DNA: TGTGCCAGCAGTGAACGGGGGACGGTGTACTACGAGCAGTACTTC; CDR3: CASSERGTVYYEQYF
J: TRBJ1-1; D: TRBD1; size: -; V: TRBV7-9; DNA: TGTGCCAGCAGCCCTCAGACAGGGGTGAACACTGAAGCTTTCTTT; CDR3: CASSPQTGVNTEAFF
J: TRBJ2-1; D: TRBD2; size: -; V: TRBV7-9; DNA: TGTGCCAGCAGCTGGGGTCTAGCGGGGGACTCCTACAATGAGCAGTTCTTC; CDR3: CASSWGLAGDSYNEQFF
J: TRBJ2-3; D: -; size: once; V: TRBV7-9; DNA: TGTGCCAGTAAGGCCGCGGCGGCAGATACGCAGTATTTT; CDR3: CASKAAAADTQYF
J: TRBJ1-1; D: -; size: -; V: TRBV5-1; DNA: TGCGCCAGCAGCTTCCACGGTCTCAACACTGAAGCTTTCTTT; CDR3: CASSFHGLNTEAFF
J: TRBJ2-3; D: -; size: -; V: TRBV11-3; DNA: TGTGCCAGCAGCTTAGAGGCTTTCACAGATACGCAGTATTTT; CDR3: CASSLEAFTDTQYF
J: TRBJ1-4; D: TRBD1; size: -; V: TRBV4-1; DNA: TGCGCCAGCAGCCACCTAAGGGGGCCCAATAATGAAAAACTGTTTTTT; CDR3: CASSHLRGPNNEKLFF
J: TRBJ2-5; D: TRBD2; size: -; V: TRBV6-4; DNA: TGTGCCAGCAGGACCGGGACTAAAGAGACCCAGTACTTC; CDR3: CASRTGTKETQYF
J: TRBJ1-6; D: -; size: -; V: TRBV2; DNA: TGTGCCAGCAGTGAAGTCGGACAGTCGAATTCACCCCTCCACTTT; CDR3: CASSEVGQSNSPLHF
J: TRBJ1-1; D: TRBD1; size: -; V: TRBV29-1; DNA: TGCAGCGTTGTTGGACAGGGGGGGACTGAAGCTTTCTTT; CDR3: CSVVGQGGTEAFF
J: TRBJ1-5; D: TRBD1; size: once; V: TRBV27; DNA: TGTGCCAGCAGCCCCACCGGGGGACAGGGGGCCCAGCAGCCCCAGCATTTT; CDR3: CASSPTGGQGAQQPQHF
J: TRBJ1-5; D: TRBD1; size: few; V: TRBV2; DNA: TGTGCCAGCAATTCTGGGACAGGGGGCAATCAGCCCCAGCATTTT; CDR3: CASNSGTGGNQPQHF
J: TRBJ1-6; D: -; size: -; V: TRBV5-1; DNA: TGCGCCAGCAGTTCCCGGGGGGTCGGGGATTCACCCCTCCACTTT; CDR3: CASSSRGVGDSPLHF
J: TRBJ1-1; D: -; size: -; V: TRBV7-9; DNA: TGTGCCAGCAGCTTAGTTGGCAGGTCGCTGAACACTGAAGCTTTCTTT; CDR3: CASSLVGRSLNTEAFF
J: TRBJ2-5; D: -; size: once; V: TRBV25-1; DNA: TGTGCCAGCAGTGAATATAGTGGAGCGGAAGGGGGGACCCAGTACTTC; CDR3: CASSEYSGAEGGTQYF
J: TRBJ1-5; D: TRBD1; size: -; V: TRBV11-2; DNA: TGTGCCAGCAGCTTAGAAGGTACAGGGGGTCAGCCCCAGCATTTT; CDR3: CASSLEGTGGQPQHF
J: TRBJ1-1; D: TRBD1; size: -; V: TRBV29-1; DNA: TGCAGCGCCTCGACAGGGATGGACACTGAAGCTTTCTTT; CDR3: CSASTGMDTEAFF
J: TRBJ1-2; D: -; size: -; V: TRBV2; DNA: TGTGCCAGCAGTCCGGGACTCGGCTATGGCTACACCTTC; CDR3: CASSPGLGYGYTF
J: TRBJ2-1; D: TRBD1; size: -; V: TRBV30; DNA: TGTGCCTGGCGCGGACAGGGGGTATGGGGTGAGCAGTTCTTC; CDR3: CAWRGQGVWGEQFF